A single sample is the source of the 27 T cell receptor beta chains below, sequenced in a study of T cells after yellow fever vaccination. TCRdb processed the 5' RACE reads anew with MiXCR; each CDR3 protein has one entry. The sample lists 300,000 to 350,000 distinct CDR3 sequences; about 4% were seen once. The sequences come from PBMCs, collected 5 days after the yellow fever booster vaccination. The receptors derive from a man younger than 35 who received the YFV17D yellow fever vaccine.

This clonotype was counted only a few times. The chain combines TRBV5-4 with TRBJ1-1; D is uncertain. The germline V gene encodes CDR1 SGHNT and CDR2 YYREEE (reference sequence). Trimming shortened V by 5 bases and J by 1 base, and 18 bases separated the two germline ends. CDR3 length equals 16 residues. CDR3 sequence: CASRPSPGDGNTEAFF. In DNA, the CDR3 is TGTGCCAGCAGACCCTCCCCCGGTGACGGGAACACTGAAGCTTTCTTT.

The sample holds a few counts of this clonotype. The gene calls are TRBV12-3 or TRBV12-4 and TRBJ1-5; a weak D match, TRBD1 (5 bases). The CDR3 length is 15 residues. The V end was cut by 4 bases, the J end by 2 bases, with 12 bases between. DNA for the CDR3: TGTGCCAGCAGTTCCACCCTGGGGGGCAATCAGCCCCAGCATTTT. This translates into CASSSTLGGNQPQHF.

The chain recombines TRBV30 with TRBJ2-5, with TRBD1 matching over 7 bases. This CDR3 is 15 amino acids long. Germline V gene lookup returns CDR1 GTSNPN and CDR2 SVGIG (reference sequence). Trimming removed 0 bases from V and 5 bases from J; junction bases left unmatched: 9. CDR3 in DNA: TGTGCCTGGAGTGTCTTAAGGGGGCGCGGGGAGACCCAGTACTTC. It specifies CAWSVLRGRGETQYF.

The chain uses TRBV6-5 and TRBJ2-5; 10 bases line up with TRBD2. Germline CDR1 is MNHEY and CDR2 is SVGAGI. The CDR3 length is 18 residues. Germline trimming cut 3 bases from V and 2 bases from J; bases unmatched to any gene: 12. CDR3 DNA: TGTGCCAGCAGTTATTCCGGGACTAGCGATACCGGACAAGAGACCCAGTACTTC. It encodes CASSYSGTSDTGQETQYF.

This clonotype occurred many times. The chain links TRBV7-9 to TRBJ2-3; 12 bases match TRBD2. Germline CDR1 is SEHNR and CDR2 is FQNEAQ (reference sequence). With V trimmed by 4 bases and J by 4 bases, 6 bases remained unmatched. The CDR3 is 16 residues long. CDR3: CASSSPSGGASDTQYF. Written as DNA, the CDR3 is TGTGCCAGCAGCTCTCCTAGCGGGGGGGCCTCAGATACGCAGTATTTT.

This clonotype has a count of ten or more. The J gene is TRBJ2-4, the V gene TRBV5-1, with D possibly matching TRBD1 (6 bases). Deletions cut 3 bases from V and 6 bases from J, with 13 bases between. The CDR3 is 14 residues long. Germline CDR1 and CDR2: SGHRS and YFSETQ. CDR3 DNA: TGCGCCAGCAGCTCCCCAGGGGCATTAAACATTCAGTACTTC. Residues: CASSSPGALNIQYF. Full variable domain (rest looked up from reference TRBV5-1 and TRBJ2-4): KAGVTQTPRYLIKTRGQQVTLSCSPISGHRSVSWYQQTPGQGLQFLFEYFSETQRNKGNFPGRFSGRQFSNSRSEMNVSTLELGDSALYLCASSSPGALNIQYFGAGTRLSVL.

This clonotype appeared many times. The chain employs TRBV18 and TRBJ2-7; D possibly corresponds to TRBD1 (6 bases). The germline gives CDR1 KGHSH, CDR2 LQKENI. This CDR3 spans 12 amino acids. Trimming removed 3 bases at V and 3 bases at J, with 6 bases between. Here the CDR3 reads CASSPDSYEQYV. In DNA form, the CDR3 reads TGTGCCAGCTCACCGGACAGCTACGAGCAGTACGTC.

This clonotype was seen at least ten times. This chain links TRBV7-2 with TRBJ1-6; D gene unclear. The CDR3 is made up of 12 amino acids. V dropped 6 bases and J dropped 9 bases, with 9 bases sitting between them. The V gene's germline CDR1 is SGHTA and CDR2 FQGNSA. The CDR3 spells CASRRMGSPLHF. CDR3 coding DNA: TGTGCCAGCAGGCGAATGGGTTCACCCCTCCACTTT.

The CDR3 spells CASRGQWLSTEAFF. The DNA of the CDR3 is TGTGCCAGCAGAGGACAGTGGCTGAGCACTGAAGCTTTCTTT. The chain is built from TRBV12-3 or TRBV12-4 and TRBJ1-1; D is possibly TRBD1 (6 bases). There are 14 residues in the CDR3. V lost 6 bases and J 4 bases, leaving 15 bases between the germline ends.

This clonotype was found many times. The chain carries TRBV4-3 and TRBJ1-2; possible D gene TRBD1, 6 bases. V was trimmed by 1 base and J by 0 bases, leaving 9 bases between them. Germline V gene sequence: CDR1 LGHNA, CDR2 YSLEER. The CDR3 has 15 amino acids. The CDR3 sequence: CASSQGPGANYGYTF. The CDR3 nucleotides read TGCGCCAGCAGCCAAGGTCCAGGGGCTAACTATGGCTACACCTTC.

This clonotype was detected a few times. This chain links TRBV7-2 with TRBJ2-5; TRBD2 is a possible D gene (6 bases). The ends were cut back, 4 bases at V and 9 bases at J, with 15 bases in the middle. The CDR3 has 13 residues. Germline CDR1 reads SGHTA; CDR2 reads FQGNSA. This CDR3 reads CASSSQGGSAQYF. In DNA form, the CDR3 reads TGTGCCAGCAGCTCCCAAGGAGGGTCGGCCCAGTACTTC. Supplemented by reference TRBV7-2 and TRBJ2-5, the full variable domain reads GAGVSQSPSNKVTEKGKDVELRCDPISGHTALYWYRQSLGQGLEFLIYFQGNSAPDKSGLPSDRFSAERTGGSVSTLTIQRTQQEDSAVYLCASSSQGGSAQYFGPGTRLLVL.

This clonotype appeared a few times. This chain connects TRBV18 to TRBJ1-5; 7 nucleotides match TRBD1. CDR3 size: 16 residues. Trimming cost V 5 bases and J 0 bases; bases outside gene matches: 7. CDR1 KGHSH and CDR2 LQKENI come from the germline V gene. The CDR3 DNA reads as TGTGCCAGCTCAGCAACAGGGGCGGATAGCAATCAGCCCCAGCATTTT. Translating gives CASSATGADSNQPQHF.

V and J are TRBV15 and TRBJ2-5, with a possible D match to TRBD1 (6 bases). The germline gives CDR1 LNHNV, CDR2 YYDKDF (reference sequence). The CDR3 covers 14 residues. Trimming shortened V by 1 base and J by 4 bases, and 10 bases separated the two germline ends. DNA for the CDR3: TGTGCCACCAGCAGAGTTCACAGGGTAGAGACCCAGTACTTC. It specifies CATSRVHRVETQYF.

The CDR3 loop reads CASSFSEYTGELFF. As DNA, the CDR3 is TGTGCCAGCAGTTTTTCGGAGTACACCGGGGAGCTGTTTTTT. The rearrangement joins TRBV6-5 to TRBJ2-2; no definite D call. CDR3 length: 14 residues. V lost 4 bases, J lost 3 bases, and 9 bases lay in between. CDR1 is MNHEY and CDR2 is SVGAGI in the germline V gene.

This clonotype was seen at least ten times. CDR3: CASSFPPIGTQYF. For the CDR3, the DNA is TGTGCCAGCAGCTTCCCCCCGATCGGTACGCAGTATTTT. The chain uses TRBV5-6 and TRBJ2-3; no clear D. This CDR3 contains 13 residues. Per the germline V gene, CDR1 is SGHDT and CDR2 is YYEEEE. The V end was cut by 2 bases, the J end by 8 bases, with 12 bases between.

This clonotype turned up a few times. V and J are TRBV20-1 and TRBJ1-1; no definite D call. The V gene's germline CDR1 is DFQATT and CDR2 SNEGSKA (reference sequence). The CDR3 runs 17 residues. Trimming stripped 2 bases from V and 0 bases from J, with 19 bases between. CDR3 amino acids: CSARTRLGSTMNTEAFF. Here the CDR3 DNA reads TGCAGTGCTAGAACCCGTTTGGGGTCGACCATGAACACTGAAGCTTTCTTT.

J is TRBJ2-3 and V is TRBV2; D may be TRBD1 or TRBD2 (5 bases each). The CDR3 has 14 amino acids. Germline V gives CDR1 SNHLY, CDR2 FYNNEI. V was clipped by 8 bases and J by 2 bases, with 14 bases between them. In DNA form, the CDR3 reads TGTGCCAGCCTATTGACGGGGCCCACAGATACGCAGTATTTT. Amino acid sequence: CASLLTGPTDTQYF.

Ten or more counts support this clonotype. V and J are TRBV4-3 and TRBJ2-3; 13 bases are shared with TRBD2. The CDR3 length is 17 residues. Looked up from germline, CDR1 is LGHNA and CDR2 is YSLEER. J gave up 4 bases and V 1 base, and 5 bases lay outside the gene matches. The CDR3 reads CASSQGWTSGGADTQYF. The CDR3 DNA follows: TGCGCCAGCAGCCAAGGCTGGACTAGCGGGGGCGCAGATACGCAGTATTTT.

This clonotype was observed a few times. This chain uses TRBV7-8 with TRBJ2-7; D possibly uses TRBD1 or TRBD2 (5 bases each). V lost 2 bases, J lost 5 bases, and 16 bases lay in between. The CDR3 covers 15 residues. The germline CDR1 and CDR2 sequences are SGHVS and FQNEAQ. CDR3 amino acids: CASSLQGPRGNEQYF. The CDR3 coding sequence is TGTGCCAGCAGCTTACAGGGACCCCGGGGCAACGAGCAGTACTTC.

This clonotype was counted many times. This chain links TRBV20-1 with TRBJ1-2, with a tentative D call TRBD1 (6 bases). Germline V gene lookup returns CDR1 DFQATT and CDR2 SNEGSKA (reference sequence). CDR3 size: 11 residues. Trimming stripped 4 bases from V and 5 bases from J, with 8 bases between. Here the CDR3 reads CSATGDYGYTF. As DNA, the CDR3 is TGCAGTGCTACAGGGGATTATGGCTACACCTTC.

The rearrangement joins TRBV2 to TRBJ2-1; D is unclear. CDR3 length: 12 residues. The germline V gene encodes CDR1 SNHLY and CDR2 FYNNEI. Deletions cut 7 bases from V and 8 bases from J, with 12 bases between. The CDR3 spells CASTPHPDEQFF. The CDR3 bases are TGTGCCAGCACCCCCCACCCGGATGAGCAGTTCTTC. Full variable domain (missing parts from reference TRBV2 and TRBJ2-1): EPEVTQTPSHQVTQMGQEVILRCVPISNHLYFYWYRQILGQKVEFLVSFYNNEISEKSEIFDDQFSVERPDGSNFTLKIRSTKLEDSAMYFCASTPHPDEQFFGPGTRLTVL.

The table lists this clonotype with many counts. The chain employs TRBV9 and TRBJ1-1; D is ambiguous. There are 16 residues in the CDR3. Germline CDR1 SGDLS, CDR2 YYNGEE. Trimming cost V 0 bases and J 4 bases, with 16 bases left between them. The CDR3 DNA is TGTGCCAGCAGCGTAGACCCATCCGCACGGGGCACTGAAGCTTTCTTT. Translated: CASSVDPSARGTEAFF.

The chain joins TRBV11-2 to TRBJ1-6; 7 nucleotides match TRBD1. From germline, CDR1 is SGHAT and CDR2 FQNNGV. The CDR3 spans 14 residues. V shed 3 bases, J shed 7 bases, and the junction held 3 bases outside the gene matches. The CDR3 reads CASSLSRGNSPLHF. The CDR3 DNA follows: TGTGCCAGCAGCTTGAGCAGGGGGAATTCACCCCTCCACTTT. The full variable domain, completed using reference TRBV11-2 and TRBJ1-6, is EAGVAQSPRYKIIEKRQSVAFWCNPISGHATLYWYQQILGQGPKLLIQFQNNGVVDDSQLPKDRFSAERLKGVDSTLKIQPAKLEDSAVYLCASSLSRGNSPLHFGNGTRLTVT.

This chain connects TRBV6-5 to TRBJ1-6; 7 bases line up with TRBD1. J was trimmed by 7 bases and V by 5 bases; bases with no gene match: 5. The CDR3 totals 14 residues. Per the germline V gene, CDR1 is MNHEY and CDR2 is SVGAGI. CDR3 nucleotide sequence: TGTGCCAGCAGTATGACAGGGTTGAATTCACCCCTCCACTTT. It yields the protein CASSMTGLNSPLHF.

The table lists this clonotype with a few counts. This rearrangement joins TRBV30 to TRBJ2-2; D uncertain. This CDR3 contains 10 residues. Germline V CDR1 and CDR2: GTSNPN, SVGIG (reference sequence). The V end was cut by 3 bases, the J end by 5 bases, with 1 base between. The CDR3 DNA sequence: TGTGCCTGGAGAACCGGGGAGCTGTTTTTT. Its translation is CAWRTGELFF. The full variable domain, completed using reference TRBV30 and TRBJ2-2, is SQTIHQWPATLVQPVGSPLSLECTVEGTSNPNLYWYRQAAGRGLQLLFYSVGIGQISSEVPQNLSASRPQDRQFILSSKKLLLSDSGFYLCAWRTGELFFGEGSRLTVL.

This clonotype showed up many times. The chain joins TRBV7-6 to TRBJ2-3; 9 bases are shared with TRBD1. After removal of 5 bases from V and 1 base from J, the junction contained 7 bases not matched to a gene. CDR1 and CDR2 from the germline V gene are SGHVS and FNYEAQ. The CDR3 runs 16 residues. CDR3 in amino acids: CASSPGQGLGTDTQYF. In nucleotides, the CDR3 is TGTGCCAGCAGCCCAGGACAGGGGCTGGGCACAGATACGCAGTATTTT. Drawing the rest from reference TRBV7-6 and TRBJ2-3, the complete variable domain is GAGVSQSPRYKVTKRGQDVALRCDPISGHVSLYWYRQALGQGPEFLTYFNYEAQQDKSGLPNDRFSAERPEGSISTLTIQRTEQRDSAMYRCASSPGQGLGTDTQYFGPGTRLTVL.

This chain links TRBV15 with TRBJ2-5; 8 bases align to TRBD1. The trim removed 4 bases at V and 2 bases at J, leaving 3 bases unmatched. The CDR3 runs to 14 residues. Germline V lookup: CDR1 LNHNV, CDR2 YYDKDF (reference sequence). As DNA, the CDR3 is TGTGCCACCAGCACCTACAGGGGGCAAGAGACCCAGTACTTC. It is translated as CATSTYRGQETQYF.